The next 11 T cell receptor beta chains were all read from a single sample in a study of T-cell reconstitution after alpha-beta-depleted transplantation in children. Unique molecular identifiers were incorporated during preparation of the TCRbeta library. TCRdb used MiXCR to reprocess the PCR reads, holding one entry per CDR3 protein. The sample has hundreds of thousands of distinct CDR3 sequences, roughly 8% seen once. Source: PBMCs, mostly from graft donor cells, taken 180 days after TCRalphabeta/CD19-depleted stem cell transplant. The receptors stem from a male patient younger than 18 who had a stem cell transplant for acute lymphoblastic leukemia, so the T cells may come from the graft donor.

In the case of this clonotype: Being one base from a much bigger clone, this may be a read error. The V and J genes are TRBV20-1 and TRBJ1-2; D is undetermined. Germline V gene data show CDR1 as DFQATT and CDR2 as SNEGSKA (reference sequence). Trimming left V 8 bases short and J 3 bases short, with 19 bases between. The CDR3 contains 14 residues. As DNA, the CDR3 is TGCAGTTCGCTAGATAAGGGTTACTACTATGGCTACACCTTC. Translation: CSSLDKGYYYGYTF.

This clonotype was seen at least ten times. The chain combines TRBV28 with TRBJ2-2, with TRBD1 matching over 11 bases. Germline loops: CDR1 MDHEN, CDR2 SYDVKM. The CDR3 totals 15 residues. The ends lost 6 bases at V and 5 bases at J; junction bases unmatched: 5. CDR3 residues: CASSTGTGGTGELFF. The CDR3 nucleotides read TGTGCCAGCAGCACAGGGACAGGGGGTACCGGGGAGCTGTTTTTT.

There are many counts of this clonotype. This sequence joins TRBV5-1 and TRBJ2-2, with D tentatively TRBD2 (6 bases). Per germline, CDR1 SGHRS and CDR2 YFSETQ. The CDR3 contains 16 residues. With 2 bases removed from V and 4 bases from J, the gap between germline ends came to 15 bases. CDR3 nucleotides: TGCGCCAGCAGCTTACGCCGACTAGACCTCACCGGGGAGCTGTTTTTT. This gives the protein CASSLRRLDLTGELFF.

Many counts were recorded for this clonotype. The chain carries TRBV20-1 and TRBJ2-3, with no clear D. Germline V lookup: CDR1 DFQATT, CDR2 SNEGSKA (reference sequence). The CDR3 runs to 11 residues. V lost 6 bases to trimming and J lost 2 bases, with 6 bases between them. As DNA, the CDR3 is TGCAGTGCCCGGGTCACAGATACGCAGTATTTT. Amino acids: CSARVTDTQYF.

This clonotype was detected ten times or more. The chain employs TRBV20-1 and TRBJ2-2; the match to TRBD2 covers 8 bases. CDR1 is DFQATT and CDR2 is SNEGSKA in the germline V gene (reference sequence). This CDR3 spans 16 amino acids. The J segment lost 6 bases and the V segment lost 6 bases, leaving 15 bases of the junction unmatched. CDR3 region: CSAPLNRAGGAGELFF. CDR3 DNA: TGCAGTGCCCCTCTCAACCGGGCGGGAGGCGCCGGGGAGCTGTTTTTT.

Many counts were recorded for this clonotype. The gene calls are TRBV7-9 and TRBJ1-4, with unresolved D. Germline values: CDR1 SEHNR, CDR2 FQNEAQ (reference sequence). The CDR3 has 13 residues. V was shortened by 4 bases and J by 6 bases, with 9 bases between the two germline ends. CDR3 residues: CASSSWKDEKLFF. The CDR3 nucleotides read TGTGCCAGCAGCTCCTGGAAGGATGAAAAACTGTTTTTT.

This clonotype was recorded at least ten times. The chain carries TRBV20-1 and TRBJ2-2; 8 nucleotides agree with TRBD2. Germline trimming cut 0 bases from V and 8 bases from J; bases unmatched to any gene: 11. CDR3 length: 16 amino acids. The germline CDR1 and CDR2 sequences are DFQATT and SNEGSKA (reference sequence). CDR3 amino acids: CSARDQRGWAGGELFF. Written as DNA, the CDR3 is TGCAGTGCTAGAGATCAGCGGGGGTGGGCCGGAGGGGAGCTGTTTTTT.

This clonotype has a count of ten or more. This chain joins TRBV5-5 and TRBJ1-2, with D perhaps TRBD1 (5 bases). Germline V gene lookup returns CDR1 SGHKS and CDR2 YYEKEE (reference sequence). The CDR3 length is 14 residues. The V gene lost 6 bases and the J gene lost 0 bases, with 12 bases spanning the gap. The CDR3 is CASTRDGANYGYTF. For the CDR3, the DNA is TGTGCCAGCACCCGGGACGGAGCTAACTATGGCTACACCTTC. The full variable domain, in which reference TRBV5-5 and TRBJ1-2 provide the parts outside the CDR3, is DAGVTQSPTHLIKTRGQQVTLRCSPISGHKSVSWYQQVLGQGPQFIFQYYEKEERGRGNFPDRFSARQFPNYSSELNVNALLLGDSALYLCASTRDGANYGYTFGSGTRLTVV.

In its sample, this clonotype was seen many times. The chain combines TRBV28 with TRBJ2-1; D is possibly TRBD1 (5 bases). Trimming pared 6 bases from V and 5 bases from J, leaving 20 bases between. The CDR3 is made up of 16 amino acids. The germline gives CDR1 MDHEN, CDR2 SYDVKM. The CDR3 DNA follows: TGTGCCAGCAGCCTTATGACCAAAAGGGGAAACAATGAGCAGTTCTTC. Encoded protein: CASSLMTKRGNNEQFF.

At least ten counts were recorded for this clonotype. J is TRBJ1-1 and V is TRBV5-6, with TRBD1 matching over 11 bases. With V trimmed by 3 bases and J by 0 bases, 4 bases remained unmatched. The CDR3 spans 16 residues. In germline, CDR1 is SGHDT, CDR2 YYEEEE. CDR3 sequence: CASSSRDRGMNTEAFF. The CDR3, as DNA: TGTGCCAGCAGCTCTCGGGACAGGGGGATGAACACTGAAGCTTTCTTT.

This clonotype was seen at least ten times. The V gene is TRBV5-1, the J gene TRBJ2-4; D gene ambiguous. The CDR3 length is 14 residues. Germline V gene data show CDR1 as SGHRS and CDR2 as YFSETQ. V was cut by 0 bases and J by 0 bases, with 4 bases left in between. As DNA, the CDR3 is TGCGCCAGCAGCTTGGAGCTAGCCAAAAACATTCAGTACTTC. Amino acids: CASSLELAKNIQYF.